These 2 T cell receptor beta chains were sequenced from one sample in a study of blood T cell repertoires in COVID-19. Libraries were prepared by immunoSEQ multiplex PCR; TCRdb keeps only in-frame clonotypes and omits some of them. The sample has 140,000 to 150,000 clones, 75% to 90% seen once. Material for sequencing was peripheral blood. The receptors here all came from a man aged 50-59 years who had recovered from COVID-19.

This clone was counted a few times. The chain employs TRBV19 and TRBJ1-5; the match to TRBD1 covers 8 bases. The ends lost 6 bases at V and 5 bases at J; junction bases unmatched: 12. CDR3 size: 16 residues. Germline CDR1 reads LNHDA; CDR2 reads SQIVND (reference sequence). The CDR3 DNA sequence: TGTGCCAGTAGGGAGTGGCTCGGACAGGGCGATCAGCCCCAGCATTTT. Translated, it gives CASREWLGQGDQPQHF.

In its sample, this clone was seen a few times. CDR3 nucleotide sequence: TGTGCCAGCACAACAGGACAGGAAGCCTACAATGAGCAGTTCTTC. It specifies CASTTGQEAYNEQFF. This chain uses TRBV19 with TRBJ2-1, with 7 bases that match TRBD1. Germline loops: CDR1 LNHDA, CDR2 SQIVND (reference sequence). Trimming cost V 9 bases and J 2 bases; bases outside gene matches: 10. CDR3 length: 15 amino acids.